Presented here are 14 T cell receptor beta chains from one specimen sequenced in a study of graft-versus-host responses after intestinal transplantation. No antigen has been identified for these receptors. Profiling relied on immunoSEQ multiplex PCR, and the TCRdb table lists in-frame clones only, not all of them. Of about 85,000 clones listed, approximately 90% are singletons. Here the sequenced sample was unstimulated CD8+ T cells sorted from spleen or lymph node cells, taken before transplant. Receptor source: a human donor who was the organ donor for an intestinal transplant.

The chain carries TRBV30 and TRBJ1-5; D is unresolved. The ends were cut back, 4 bases at V and 3 bases at J, with 13 bases in the middle. The CDR3 contains 14 residues. From germline, CDR1 is GTSNPN and CDR2 SVGIG (reference sequence). CDR3 sequence (DNA): TGTGCCTGGACCGAGGGAGGGAACAATCAGCCCCAGCATTTT. It specifies CAWTEGGNNQPQHF.

The chain joins TRBV6-5 to TRBJ1-2, with D unclear. This CDR3 has 14 amino acids. CDR1 is MNHEY and CDR2 is SVGAGI in the germline V gene. V gave up 0 bases and J gave up 7 bases, with 12 bases separating them. The CDR3 reads CASSYSIGEAGYTF. For the CDR3, the DNA is TGTGCCAGCAGTTACTCGATTGGGGAGGCTGGCTACACCTTC.

This rearrangement joins TRBV19 to TRBJ1-5; D remains unclear. The CDR3 length is 12 residues. From germline, CDR1 is LNHDA and CDR2 SQIVND (reference sequence). V lost 9 bases and J lost 6, with 12 bases in between. The CDR3 DNA sequence: TGTGCCAGCCGTATTGGAGCTCAGCCCCAGCATTTT. Protein: CASRIGAQPQHF.

V is TRBV5-8 and J is TRBJ1-2; D gene unclear. The germline CDR1 and CDR2 sequences are SGHTS and YDEGEE. Trimming took off 6 bases at V and 3 bases at J, with 12 bases between the two ends. The CDR3 contains 13 residues. CDR3 bases: TGTGCCAGCACGCCAATCGGGGACTATGGCTACACCTTC. Translation: CASTPIGDYGYTF.

On this clone: The same CDR3 arises from other DNA sequences in this sample as well. CDR3 DNA: TGTGCCAGCAGCTTGGCGGGAGGCTATAGCAATCAGCCCCAGCATTTT. Its translation: CASSLAGGYSNQPQHF. This chain uses TRBV5-6 with TRBJ1-5; D not resolved. The V gene's germline CDR1 is SGHDT and CDR2 YYEEEE. Trimming took off 0 bases at V and 0 bases at J, with 10 bases between the two ends. There are 16 residues in the CDR3.

CDR3: CASSHSRGLPVEKLFF. In nucleotides, the CDR3 is TGTGCCAGCTCCCATTCCCGTGGGCTTCCAGTAGAAAAACTGTTTTTT. This chain links TRBV18 with TRBJ1-4; no clear D. This CDR3 has 16 residues. Trimming took off 6 bases at V and 8 bases at J, with 22 bases between the two ends. Germline V gene data show CDR1 as KGHSH and CDR2 as LQKENI.

The rearrangement uses TRBV11-3 and TRBJ2-7; unclear D gene. V shed 0 bases and J shed 6 bases, with 3 bases lying between them. Germline-derived CDR1 and CDR2 are SGHNT and YENEEA. The CDR3 spans 11 residues. CDR3 amino acids: CASSLDFEQYF. The CDR3 DNA sequence: TGTGCCAGCAGCTTAGACTTCGAGCAGTACTTC.

The chain links TRBV9 to TRBJ2-1; 11 bases agree with TRBD2. This CDR3 region has 17 residues. Germline lookup yields CDR1 SGDLS and CDR2 YYNGEE. J was trimmed by 2 bases and V by 3 bases; bases with no gene match: 7. As DNA, the CDR3 is TGTGCCAGCAGCGCCCGGGTTAGCGGGGGGGCCTACAATGAGCAGTTCTTC. It specifies CASSARVSGGAYNEQFF.

The J gene is TRBJ1-2, the V gene TRBV25-1; TRBD1 is a possible D gene (5 bases). The V end was cut by 3 bases, the J end by 4 bases, with 18 bases between. Germline CDR1 is MGHDK and CDR2 is SYGVNS. CDR3 length: 16 residues. As DNA, the CDR3 is TGTGCCAGCAGTGACCTCCAGTCGGAACAGGTCTATGGCTACACCTTC. The encoded protein is CASSDLQSEQVYGYTF.

This chain uses TRBV4-1 with TRBJ1-1, with a weak D call TRBD1 (5 bases). Trimming cost V 4 bases and J 1 base, with 16 bases left between them. This CDR3 comprises 16 residues. Germline V gives CDR1 MGHRA, CDR2 YSYEKL. CDR3 in amino acids: CASSPYTLTENTEAFF. The CDR3 DNA reads TGCGCCAGCAGCCCGTATACCCTGACAGAGAACACTGAAGCTTTCTTT.

The rearrangement joins TRBV7-3 to TRBJ2-1, with D tentatively TRBD2 (5 bases). V lost 7 bases and J lost 0, with 13 bases in between. Per the germline V gene, CDR1 is SGHTA and CDR2 is FQGTGA. The CDR3 extends over 15 amino acids. CDR3 nucleotide sequence: TGTGCCAGCACACGAGGGAATAGCTCCTACAATGAGCAGTTCTTC. Protein: CASTRGNSSYNEQFF.

The chain is built from TRBV1 and TRBJ2-1; no DNA check was done on the table's D call, TRBD2. TRBV1 is given as a pseudogene. This CDR3 region has 17 residues. The CDR3 DNA reads TGCACCAGCAGGCGACGCCGAGGGGGGGGGCCCTCCAATGAGCAGTTCTTC. It encodes CTSRRRRGGGPSNEQFF.

The V gene is TRBV6-5, the J gene TRBJ2-5; D not resolved. The CDR3 sequence is 15 residues long. The germline gives CDR1 MNHEY, CDR2 SVGAGI. Trimming shortened V by 2 bases and J by 1 base, and 11 bases separated the two germline ends. The CDR3 DNA reads as TGTGCCAGCAGTTACACGAAAACACCCCAAGAGACCCAGTACTTC. Encoded protein: CASSYTKTPQETQYF.

The genes are TRBV19 and TRBJ2-5, with 8 nucleotides matching TRBD2. The CDR3 contains 15 residues. The germline gives CDR1 LNHDA, CDR2 SQIVND (reference sequence). The ends lost 2 bases at V and 5 bases at J; junction bases unmatched: 7. CDR3 residues: CASSIRSGSGETQYF. CDR3 DNA: TGTGCCAGTAGTATAAGGAGCGGGAGTGGTGAGACCCAGTACTTC.